This section outlines one T cell receptor beta chain sequence together with its context. The antigen remains undetermined. Here immunoSEQ multiplex PCR was the method, and the copy in TCRdb shows in-frame clones only, minus some. The sample has 150,000 or so clones, 88% seen once. The record originates from a study of T cell responses to AZD1222 COVID-19 vaccine. General study results and limits: The sample set comprised mostly white British donors with more females, and clonal diversity was possibly underestimated. All repertoire sampling was performed exclusively after the peak T cell response. Dominant CD4 TCR responses targeted spike regions 160-218 and 743-854. Increases in Spike-specific TCR breadth and depth were seen after two AZD1222 doses.

Germline CDR1 is MNHEY and CDR2 is SVGAGI. This CDR3 is 13 amino acids long. The V segment lost 5 bases and the J segment 6 bases; nucleotides outside the gene matches: 3. The sequence derives from an adult in good health. The V call is TRBV6-5, the J call TRBJ2-4; 8 nucleotides line up with TRBD2. Sample: peripheral blood, taken on day 0 of AZD1222 vaccination. CDR3 protein: CASSRGGSNIQYF. The CDR3 DNA reads as TGTGCCAGCAGTCGCGGGGGGTCAAACATTCAGTACTTC.